This record covers a single TCR beta chain. TCR beta VDJ and CDR3 profiles were obtained from a genomic DNA template. TCRdb re-called the reads with MiXCR, one entry per CDR3 protein. The table includes 200,000 to 250,000 distinct CDR3 sequences, approximately 50% detected once. This sample was included in a study of CD8+CD57+ T cells in acquired aplastic anemia. From germline, CDR1 is LNHDA and CDR2 SQIVND (reference sequence). This CDR3 has 14 amino acids. With 7 bases clipped from V and 0 bases from J, the junction kept 5 bases outside the gene matches. An expansion of CD8+CD57+ cells by flow cytometry had been shown in patients chosen for sequencing.

Sequencing was done on a sample of sorted CD4+, CD8+, or CD8+CD57+ T cells (not recorded which) from PBMCs. The clonotype comes from a human donor with aplastic anemia. The rearrangement uses TRBV19 and TRBJ2-7, with 8 bases aligning to TRBD1. For the CDR3, the DNA is TGTGCCAGTATGCGGACAGGGAGCTCCTACGAGCAGTACTTC. It yields the protein CASMRTGSSYEQYF.